Listed here are 2 T cell receptor beta chains from one sample, sequenced in a study of T cells after yellow fever vaccination. A single record per CDR3 protein comes from TCRdb applying MiXCR to the 5' RACE reads. Of 400,000 to 650,000 distinct CDR3 sequences detected, around a fifth appear once; the ten largest clones hold about a sixth. Sequencing used PBMCs, obtained approximately 20 days after the first yellow fever vaccination. These receptor sequences come from a man aged 18 to 35 who received the YFV17D yellow fever vaccine.

The sample holds a few counts of this clonotype. This chain links TRBV27 with TRBJ1-1, with unresolved D. Between the trimmed V and J ends, which lost 3 bases and 4 bases, there was a span of 9 bases. This CDR3 is built from 13 residues. CDR1 and CDR2 (germline): MNHEY, SMNVEV (reference sequence). The CDR3 DNA is TGTGCCAGCAGTTTCCGGGGTAGCACTGAAGCTTTCTTT. Its protein product is CASSFRGSTEAFF.

This clonotype was detected a few times. The V gene is TRBV7-9, the J gene TRBJ2-3; 7 bases map to TRBD1. With 7 bases clipped from V and 4 bases from J, the junction kept 5 bases outside the gene matches. Germline-derived CDR1 and CDR2 are SEHNR and FQNEAQ (reference sequence). CDR3 length equals 13 residues. The CDR3 protein is CASNRDSSDTQYF. In nucleotides, the CDR3 is TGTGCCAGCAACCGGGACAGCTCAGATACGCAGTATTTT.